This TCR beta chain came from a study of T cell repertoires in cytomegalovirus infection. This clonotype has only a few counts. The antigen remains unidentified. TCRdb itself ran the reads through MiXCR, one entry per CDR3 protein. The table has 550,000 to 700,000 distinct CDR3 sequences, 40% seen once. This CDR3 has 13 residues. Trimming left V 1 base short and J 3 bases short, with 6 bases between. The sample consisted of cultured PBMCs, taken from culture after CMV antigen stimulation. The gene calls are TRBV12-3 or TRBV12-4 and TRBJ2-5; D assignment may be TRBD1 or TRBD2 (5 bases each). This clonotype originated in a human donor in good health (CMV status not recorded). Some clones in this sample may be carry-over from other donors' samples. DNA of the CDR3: TGTGCCAGCAGTTTAGGGGACGAAGAGACCCAGTACTTC. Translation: CASSLGDEETQYF.